These T cell receptor beta chains were read from a single sample in a study of blood T cells in healthy people across ages. TCRdb re-called the 5' RACE reads with MiXCR, one entry per CDR3 protein. This table has about a million distinct CDR3 sequences, approximately 38% appearing once. Material for sequencing was blood. These TCRs come from a man aged 18-30 years in good health. CDR3s leave out the opening cysteine and the closing phenylalanine or tryptophan.

J gene: TRBJ1-2
V gene: TRBV7-9
CDR3 length: 14
CDR3 protein: ASSLVGGTWDYGYT

J gene: TRBJ2-3
V gene: TRBV20-1
CDR3 length: 11
CDR3 protein: SANRGRADTQY

J gene: TRBJ2-7
V gene: TRBV7-9
CDR3 length: 12
CDR3 protein: ASSLSSTSYEQY

J gene: TRBJ2-1
V gene: TRBV9
CDR3 length: 12
CDR3 protein: ASSPDGLAYEQF

J gene: TRBJ2-3
V gene: TRBV5-1
CDR3 length: 14
CDR3 protein: ASSFTPQGGTDTQY

J gene: TRBJ2-3
V gene: TRBV20-1
CDR3 length: 10
CDR3 protein: SALDYTDTQY

J gene: TRBJ1-1
V gene: TRBV4-3
CDR3 length: 12
CDR3 protein: ASSQDQGGSGAF

J gene: TRBJ2-4
V gene: TRBV2
CDR3 length: 13
CDR3 protein: ASNLLRGAKNIQY

J gene: TRBJ1-2
V gene: TRBV28
CDR3 length: 13
CDR3 protein: ASSLQGQGPRGYT

J gene: TRBJ2-5
V gene: TRBV6-5
CDR3 length: 13
CDR3 protein: ASSYSLRGEETQY

J gene: TRBJ1-1
V gene: TRBV5-1
CDR3 length: 13
CDR3 protein: ASSLHSASNTEAF

J gene: TRBJ1-5
V gene: TRBV12-3/TRBV12-4
CDR3 length: 14
CDR3 protein: ASSLARGAGAQPQH

J gene: TRBJ1-2
V gene: TRBV12-3/TRBV12-4
CDR3 length: 13
CDR3 protein: ASTTWDPARGGYT

J gene: TRBJ2-2
V gene: TRBV5-1
CDR3 length: 12
CDR3 protein: ASSAGGGTGELF

J gene: NA
V gene: TRBV15
CDR3 length: 16
CDR3 protein: ATSRAGFPAGKESEQY

J gene: TRBJ1-6
V gene: TRBV2
CDR3 length: 13
CDR3 protein: ASSPPPANNSPLH